Here is one TCR beta chain with its context. Trimming cost V 2 bases and J 3 bases, with 4 bases left between them. The CDR3 is 12 amino acids. Germline-derived CDR1 and CDR2 are MNHNY and SVGAGI (reference sequence). This record comes from a study of blood T cells in healthy people across ages. Next came a second PCR, run for 7 to 11 cycles, which used a sample-barcoded 5' primer along with a J-beta primer mix. TCRdb recomputed calls from the 5' RACE reads with MiXCR, one row per CDR3 protein. The repertoire includes some 900,000 distinct CDR3 sequences, 45% to 50% of them detected once, and 13% sits in the top ten.

This chain joins TRBV6-6 and TRBJ1-1, with D unclear. The sequenced sample consisted of blood. The clonotype originates from a man aged 25-45 years in good health. The CDR3 DNA is TGTGCCAGCAGTTACAGAGACACTGAAGCTTTCTTT. Encoded protein: CASSYRDTEAFF.